The 7 T cell receptor beta chains below were found in one sample sequenced in a study of T cells in Graves' hyperthyroidism and ophthalmopathy. The source material, RNA transcripts, was used to amplify TCR beta CDR3 regions. The HTBI primer set was used in a first-round RT-PCR of the TCR CDR3. One entry per CDR3 protein, called by TCRdb with MiXCR from the multiplex PCR reads. The table has 350,000 to 400,000 distinct CDR3 sequences, about a fifth seen once. Specimen: blood. Receptors were obtained from a man younger than 35 with Graves' ophthalmopathy.

This clonotype was picked up a small number of times. The V gene is TRBV10-1, the J gene TRBJ2-5, with D possibly being TRBD1 (6 bases). CDR3 length equals 15 residues. V was clipped by 4 bases and J by 5 bases, with 17 bases between them. CDR1 is WNHNN, CDR2 SYGVQD, per germline (reference sequence). For the CDR3, the DNA is TGCGCCAGCAGTGCTACAGGGTCCCCTACGGAGACCCAGTACTTC. It encodes CASSATGSPTETQYF.

This clonotype was recorded only once. J is TRBJ2-6 and V is TRBV18; D call uncertain. This CDR3 is built from 15 residues. Trimming stripped 1 base from V and 0 bases from J, with 4 bases between. Looked up from germline, CDR1 is KGHSH and CDR2 is LQKENI. DNA of the CDR3: TGTGCCAGCTCACCACAGGTCTCTGGGGCCAACGTCCTGACTTTC. It translates to CASSPQVSGANVLTF.

The rearrangement joins TRBV4-1 to TRBJ1-5; D call uncertain. This CDR3 region has 17 residues. Germline V gene data show CDR1 as MGHRA and CDR2 as YSYEKL. V shed 2 bases and J shed 0 bases, with 14 bases lying between them. The CDR3 DNA reads TGCGCCAGCAGCCAATCCATGGTGGTCTATAGCAATCAGCCCCAGCATTTT. Translation gives CASSQSMVVYSNQPQHF.

The chain uses TRBV11-3 and TRBJ1-1, with TRBD1 as a possible D gene (6 bases). The germline CDR1 and CDR2 sequences are SGHNT and YENEEA. The CDR3 is 15 amino acids. Trimming cost V 5 bases and J 1 base, with 14 bases left between them. The CDR3 coding sequence is TGTGCCAGCAGCCCGCACAGGGATCCGAACACTGAAGCTTTCTTT. Protein product: CASSPHRDPNTEAFF.

This clonotype was counted ten times or more. The V gene is TRBV12-3 or TRBV12-4, the J gene TRBJ1-1, with D possibly matching TRBD1 (5 bases). V was pared by 1 base and J by 0 bases, with 9 bases between. CDR3 size: 15 residues. CDR3 region: CASSLDAGLNTEAFF. The CDR3, as DNA: TGTGCCAGCAGTTTAGACGCAGGGCTGAACACTGAAGCTTTCTTT.

The V call is TRBV7-9, the J call TRBJ2-1, with TRBD2 matching 11 bases. After removal of 6 bases from V and 14 bases from J, the junction contained 9 bases not matched to a gene. The CDR3 consists of 13 residues. CDR1 SEHNR and CDR2 FQNEAQ come from the germline V gene (reference sequence). This CDR3 is CASSRDSSGGKFF. The CDR3 DNA is TGTGCCAGCAGTCGGGACTCTAGCGGGGGGAAGTTCTTC.

The chain employs TRBV7-9 and TRBJ1-2; TRBD1 agrees at 7 bases. Looked up from germline, CDR1 is SEHNR and CDR2 is FQNEAQ (reference sequence). This CDR3 is 16 amino acids long. J was trimmed by 0 bases and V by 5 bases; bases with no gene match: 9. CDR3 residues: CASSLTGRETNYGYTF. For the CDR3, the DNA is TGTGCCAGCAGCCTGACAGGGAGGGAGACTAACTATGGCTACACCTTC.